One sample yielded the 13 T cell receptor beta chains listed below, sequenced in a study of monozygotic twins with inflammatory bowel disease. Reanalyzing the 5' RACE reads, TCRdb keeps one entry per CDR3 protein, without DNA. This table lists a few hundred thousand distinct CDR3 sequences. Sequencing input: blood. Source of these receptors: a human donor with ulcerative colitis or Crohn's disease, or a healthy co-twin of an affected twin (not recorded which).

The chain is built from TRBV7-3 and TRBJ1-2; lacking DNA, the TRBD1 call made by TCRdb goes unchecked. The CDR3 is 13 residues long. CDR1 and CDR2 from the germline V gene are SGHTA and FQGTGA. The CDR3: CASSLRDKSGYTF.

The rearrangement joins TRBV11-2 to TRBJ2-3; checking the TCRdb D call of TRBD1 is not possible without DNA. The germline V gene encodes CDR1 SGHAT and CDR2 FQNNGV. The length of the CDR3 is 19 residues. The CDR3 protein is CASRNRGGGGRGSTDTQYF.

The V gene is TRBV20-1, the J gene TRBJ1-5; TCRdb reports TRBD1, a call that lacks DNA to check it against. In germline, CDR1 is DFQATT, CDR2 SNEGSKA (reference sequence). There are 14 residues in the CDR3. The CDR3 here is CSAGGTGGNQPQHF.

The V call is TRBV7-2, the J call TRBJ2-7; absent DNA, TCRdb's TRBD1 call cannot be checked. Germline-derived CDR1 and CDR2 are SGHTA and FQGNSA. This CDR3 region has 14 residues. The CDR3 loop reads CASSNSAGPGEQYF.

The chain carries TRBV11-2 and TRBJ1-3. Germline CDR1 is SGHAT and CDR2 is FQNNGV. The CDR3 extends over 13 amino acids. Here the CDR3 reads CASNQASGNTIYF.

The J gene is TRBJ2-3, the V gene TRBV7-2. The length of the CDR3 is 16 residues. Germline CDR1 and CDR2: SGHTA and FQGNSA. CDR3: CASSSVWGTSTDTQYF.

The rearrangement links TRBV20-1 to TRBJ1-1; TCRdb lists TRBD1, though no DNA is available to test this call. This CDR3 has 13 residues. The germline V gene has CDR1 DFQATT and CDR2 SNEGSKA (reference sequence). The CDR3 protein is CSALQGADTEAFF.

The gene calls are TRBV19 and TRBJ2-2; TCRdb's D call, TRBD2, is unchecked because there is no DNA. The CDR3 totals 17 residues. CDR1 is LNHDA, CDR2 SQIVND, per germline (reference sequence). The CDR3 protein is CASSIVFTGVGTGELFF.

The rearrangement links TRBV30 to TRBJ1-5; TCRdb indicates TRBD1, and absent DNA this call remains unverified. This CDR3 comprises 13 residues. The germline V gene encodes CDR1 GTSNPN and CDR2 SVGIG (reference sequence). The CDR3 sequence: CAWGGRTNQPQHF.

The V gene is TRBV11-2, the J gene TRBJ2-1; TCRdb names TRBD2, which stays unverified in the absence of DNA. This CDR3 region has 20 residues. The germline CDR1 and CDR2 sequences are SGHAT and FQNNGV. The CDR3 sequence: CASSPGSGTSGPKRANEQFF.

The chain couples TRBV21-1 to TRBJ2-7; absent DNA, TCRdb's TRBD1 call cannot be checked. TRBV21-1 is a recognized pseudogene. This CDR3 is 15 amino acids long. CDR3 sequence reads: CASSKAFVYEQGEYF.

The chain couples TRBV18 to TRBJ1-1. The germline V gene has CDR1 KGHSH and CDR2 LQKENI. The CDR3 runs to 14 residues. This CDR3 is CASSPSGGNTEAFF.

The chain uses TRBV30 and TRBJ1-5; TCRdb picks TRBD1, but there is no DNA to check that call. From germline, CDR1 is GTSNPN and CDR2 SVGIG (reference sequence). The CDR3 consists of 13 residues. CDR3: CAWSVLGGQPQHF.